Each of the 22 T cell receptor beta chains below was sequenced from the same sample in a study of human T cells and chemical hapten exposure. Time point defined: pre-sensitization, week 0. Treatment given: therapeutic diphenylcyclopropenone sensitization with weekly scalp DPC. Each CDR3 protein is one row after TCRdb ran MiXCR on the RACE reads. The sample yields 300,000 to 450,000 distinct CDR3 sequences, about 5.4% seen once. This sample comprised whole blood, obtained in connection with sensitization to the hapten diphenylcyclopropenone (DPC). Source of these receptors: a woman aged 18 to 35 with alopecia areata. Some clones in this sample may be carry-over from other donors' samples.

In its sample, this clonotype was seen many times. This chain uses TRBV13 with TRBJ1-1, with D uncertain. There are 13 residues in the CDR3. V was cut by 5 bases and J by 2 bases, with 9 bases left in between. CDR1 is PRHDT, CDR2 FYEKMQ, per germline (reference sequence). Here the CDR3 reads CASSDAGNTEAFF. The CDR3 DNA is TGTGCCAGCAGCGACGCAGGAAACACTGAAGCTTTCTTT.

This clonotype was detected ten times or more. The V gene is TRBV9, the J gene TRBJ1-3; 7 nucleotides agree with TRBD1. Germline lookup yields CDR1 SGDLS and CDR2 YYNGEE. The length of the CDR3 is 17 residues. V dropped 0 bases and J dropped 5; count of bases not matched to a gene: 11. CDR3 sequence: CASSVAGQGGYRNTIYF. The CDR3 DNA sequence: TGTGCCAGCAGCGTAGCTGGGCAGGGGGGTTATCGAAACACCATATATTTT.

This clonotype occurred many times. The V gene is TRBV20-1, the J gene TRBJ2-1; 10 bases are shared with TRBD1. There are 15 residues in the CDR3. The ends lost 2 bases at V and 8 bases at J; junction bases unmatched: 9. Germline CDR1 reads DFQATT; CDR2 reads SNEGSKA (reference sequence). For the CDR3, the DNA is TGCAGTGCTAGACGTCCCGGGACAGGGGTTTATGAGCAGTTCTTC. It translates to CSARRPGTGVYEQFF.

This clonotype was counted only a few times. The chain employs TRBV27 and TRBJ2-3; a possible D gene is TRBD2 (6 bases). The CDR3 spans 15 residues. Trimming removed 6 bases at V and 4 bases at J, with 17 bases between. The germline V gene has CDR1 MNHEY and CDR2 SMNVEV (reference sequence). The CDR3 protein is CASSTTRVVPDTQYF. The CDR3 nucleotides are TGTGCCAGCAGCACGACTAGGGTGGTCCCAGATACGCAGTATTTT.

This clonotype turned up a few times. The V call is TRBV6-4, the J call TRBJ2-3, with 9 bases identical to TRBD2. V lost 4 bases to trimming and J lost 2 bases; unmatched junction nucleotides: 4. The CDR3 is made up of 15 amino acids. Germline V gives CDR1 MRHNA, CDR2 SNTAGT. In nucleotides, the CDR3 is TGTGCCAGCAGTGTATCTAGCGGGGTCACAGATACGCAGTATTTT. Protein product: CASSVSSGVTDTQYF.

The sample holds a few counts of this clonotype. This chain links TRBV6-2 or TRBV6-3 with TRBJ1-6; no definite D call. The germline V gene has CDR1 MNHEY and CDR2 SVGEGT. This CDR3 is built from 18 residues. Deletions cut 2 bases from V and 0 bases from J, with 14 bases between. The CDR3 DNA reads TGTGCCAGCAGTTACATCGGTGGAAGGAGCTCCTATAATTCACCCCTCCACTTT. Amino acid sequence: CASSYIGGRSSYNSPLHF.

This clonotype was detected many times. The genes are TRBV7-2 and TRBJ1-1, with D perhaps TRBD1 (6 bases). CDR3 size: 14 residues. Looked up from germline, CDR1 is SGHTA and CDR2 is FQGNSA. V was clipped by 4 bases and J by 4 bases, with 13 bases between them. The CDR3 sequence is CASSSLGAGTEAFF. The CDR3 region has the DNA TGTGCCAGCAGCTCTCTGGGGGCGGGCACTGAAGCTTTCTTT.

This clonotype occurred a few times. The rearrangement uses TRBV11-1 and TRBJ2-7, with D possibly matching TRBD1 (5 bases). Trimming pared 5 bases from V and 6 bases from J, leaving 23 bases between. CDR3 length equals 16 residues. CDR1 and CDR2 (germline): SGHAT, FQDESV (reference sequence). DNA for the CDR3: TGTGCCAGCAGCACCCGGACCGGATTAGGGGTGGGCGAGCAGTACTTC. Translation gives CASSTRTGLGVGEQYF.

A few counts support this clonotype. The chain has TRBV4-3 and TRBJ1-2; D is unresolved. The V end lost 0 bases, the J end lost 9 bases, and 14 bases lay between the germline ends. CDR1 is LGHNA, CDR2 YSLEER, per germline. The CDR3 consists of 14 residues. The CDR3 sequence: CASSQEPGSPSYTF. DNA for the CDR3: TGCGCCAGCAGCCAAGAACCGGGGAGTCCTAGCTACACCTTC.

The CDR3 DNA is TGTGCCAGCAGCTCGACAGACAGGGGAAATCAGCCCCAGCATTTT. Protein product: CASSSTDRGNQPQHF. The V call is TRBV7-9, the J call TRBJ1-5; TRBD1 matches 8 bases. V lost 4 bases and J lost 4; bases outside the gene matches: 6. CDR1 and CDR2 (germline): SEHNR, FQNEAQ (reference sequence). This CDR3 has 15 amino acids.

V and J are TRBV27 and TRBJ2-3; D might be TRBD2 (6 bases). The V end lost 0 bases, the J end lost 5 bases, and 9 bases lay between the germline ends. Germline V CDR1 and CDR2: MNHEY, SMNVEV (reference sequence). The CDR3 loop spans 14 amino acids. The CDR3 loop is CASSLSTSRDTQYF. CDR3 sequence (DNA): TGTGCCAGCAGTTTATCGACTAGTAGAGATACGCAGTATTTT.

This clonotype occurred many times. The chain joins TRBV20-1 to TRBJ1-3; D gene uncertain. V was pared by 4 bases and J by 4 bases, with 5 bases between. Germline values: CDR1 DFQATT, CDR2 SNEGSKA (reference sequence). The CDR3 totals 11 residues. DNA of the CDR3: TGCAGTGCTAAGTCGGGAAACACCATATATTTT. It encodes CSAKSGNTIYF.

The table lists this clonotype with many counts. The chain links TRBV6-5 to TRBJ1-1, with D perhaps matching TRBD1 (6 bases). The CDR3 is made up of 14 amino acids. Germline lookup yields CDR1 MNHEY and CDR2 SVGAGI. The V gene lost 8 bases and the J gene lost 6 bases, with 19 bases spanning the gap. CDR3 nucleotides: TGTGCCAGCGTATCACCGGGGGCGAGGGCTGAAGCTTTCTTT. This encodes CASVSPGARAEAFF.

This clonotype was recorded many times. CDR3 protein: CASSFSSWNTEAFF. The CDR3 DNA is TGTGCCAGCAGCTTTTCTTCCTGGAACACTGAAGCTTTCTTT. The rearrangement links TRBV5-6 to TRBJ1-1; D uncertain. Germline CDR1 SGHDT, CDR2 YYEEEE. This CDR3 region has 14 residues. Between the trimmed V and J ends, which lost 2 bases and 1 base, there was a span of 9 bases. Combining the CDR3 with reference TRBV5-6 and TRBJ1-1 gives the whole variable domain DAGVTQSPTHLIKTRGQQVTLRCSPKSGHDTVSWYQQALGQGPQFIFQYYEEEERQRGNFPDRFSGHQFPNYSSELNVNALLLGDSALYLCASSFSSWNTEAFFGQGTRLTVV.

This clonotype was found many times. The chain recombines TRBV6-2 or TRBV6-3 with TRBJ1-1; TRBD1 might be the D (6 bases). Germline lookup yields CDR1 MNHEY and CDR2 SVGEGT. V was clipped by 4 bases and J by 3 bases, with 21 bases between them. The CDR3 extends over 17 amino acids. The CDR3 DNA is TGTGCCAGCAGTTCCGGGCCCTGGGCTTCAGGGGACACTGAAGCTTTCTTT. Translation gives CASSSGPWASGDTEAFF.

This clonotype turned up a few times. V usage is TRBV3-1 and J usage is TRBJ1-5; D is uncertain. The CDR3 is 15 residues long. V was cut by 4 bases and J by 3 bases, with 13 bases left in between. Germline CDR1 and CDR2: LGHDT and YNNKEL (reference sequence). The CDR3 coding sequence is TGTGCCAGCAGCCTTGGGCCCCAAGACAATCAGCCCCAGCATTTT. It codes for CASSLGPQDNQPQHF.

This clonotype was found many times. The V call is TRBV29-1, the J call TRBJ2-7; 9 nucleotides line up with TRBD1. Germline assignment: CDR1 SQVTM and CDR2 ANQGSEA. CDR3 length equals 12 residues. The trim removed 8 bases at V and 1 base at J, leaving 3 bases unmatched. DNA of the CDR3: TGCAGCTACAGGGGGCAATCCTACGAGCAGTACTTC. Translating gives CSYRGQSYEQYF.

J is TRBJ2-3 and V is TRBV2; no firm D call. This CDR3 spans 14 amino acids. The germline V gene encodes CDR1 SNHLY and CDR2 FYNNEI. V was pared by 4 bases and J by 2 bases, with 10 bases between. The CDR3 region has the DNA TGTGCCAGCAGTGGAGAGGTATCCACAGATACGCAGTATTTT. Amino acids: CASSGEVSTDTQYF.

This clonotype has only a few counts. V gene TRBV20-1 combines with J gene TRBJ1-3; the D is unclear. V was clipped by 0 bases and J by 0 bases, with 15 bases between them. The CDR3 is 17 amino acids. In germline, CDR1 is DFQATT, CDR2 SNEGSKA (reference sequence). The CDR3 DNA reads TGCAGTGCTAGAGATCTGAAGCAGGCCTCCTCTGGAAACACCATATATTTT. Translating gives CSARDLKQASSGNTIYF.

This clonotype was seen ten or more times. V gene TRBV12-3 or TRBV12-4 combines with J gene TRBJ1-1; 8 bases are shared with TRBD1. With V trimmed by 3 bases and J by 3 bases, 12 bases remained unmatched. The length of the CDR3 is 17 residues. The CDR3 DNA reads TGTGCCAGCAGTTTGCGGACAGGGCATTTATTGGACACTGAAGCTTTCTTT. Residues: CASSLRTGHLLDTEAFF.

This clonotype was seen only a few times. The J gene is TRBJ1-1, the V gene TRBV12-3 or TRBV12-4; unclear D gene. V was clipped by 5 bases and J by 6 bases, with 19 bases between them. The CDR3 totals 15 residues. The CDR3 reads CASSTRTPRSAEAFF. The CDR3 nucleotides read TGTGCCAGCAGTACCCGAACCCCCAGGAGCGCTGAAGCTTTCTTT.

This clonotype was observed a few times. The V gene is TRBV4-1, the J gene TRBJ2-1; no clear D. This CDR3 region has 14 residues. The germline gives CDR1 MGHRA, CDR2 YSYEKL. The V end lost 2 bases, the J end lost 5 bases, and 10 bases lay between the germline ends. The DNA for the CDR3 is TGCGCCAGCAGCCAAAGGTCGGTAGACAATGAGCAGTTCTTC. Amino acids: CASSQRSVDNEQFF.